Shown below are 13 T cell receptor beta chains from a single sample sequenced in a study of blood T cells in healthy people across ages. A second PCR, run for roughly 7 to 12 cycles, used a sample-barcoded 5' primer plus a J-beta primer mix. One entry per CDR3 protein, called by TCRdb with MiXCR from the 5' RACE reads. This sample yields fewer than 800,000 distinct CDR3 sequences, of which around 21% are seen a single time; roughly 3.4% belongs to the top ten. The material sequenced was blood. These receptors were obtained from a man aged 70 or older in good health.

A few counts support this clonotype. The chain uses TRBV24-1 and TRBJ2-5; the D gene is possibly TRBD1 (6 bases). Trimming shortened V by 9 bases and J by 1 base, and 8 bases separated the two germline ends. The CDR3 runs 12 residues. Germline CDR1 reads KGHDR; CDR2 reads SFDVKD. CDR3 nucleotide sequence: TGTGCCACCTCGGACAGCCAAGAGACCCAGTACTTC. Translation gives CATSDSQETQYF.

The chain joins TRBV4-3 to TRBJ2-1; unclear D gene. The V end was cut by 0 bases, the J end by 9 bases, with 15 bases between. The germline CDR1 and CDR2 sequences are LGHNA and YSLEER. The CDR3 is made up of 15 amino acids. This chain's CDR3 is CASSQDLRVVSEQFF. DNA for the CDR3: TGCGCCAGCAGCCAAGATCTTCGGGTAGTTAGTGAGCAGTTCTTC.

The chain has TRBV28 and TRBJ2-7; D is possibly TRBD1 (5 bases). The CDR3 runs to 14 residues. V gave up 4 bases and J gave up 7 bases, with 17 bases separating them. The germline gives CDR1 MDHEN, CDR2 SYDVKM. The CDR3 nucleotides read TGTGCCAGCAGTTCCTCAGGGTCCCCCCATGAGCAGTACTTC. It is translated as CASSSSGSPHEQYF.

This chain connects TRBV28 to TRBJ2-5; tentatively, D is TRBD2 (6 bases). The end of the DNA fits TRBJ2-7 better, so the J call may be wrong. The CDR3 contains 16 residues. CDR1 and CDR2 from the germline V gene are MDHEN and SYDVKM. The CDR3 protein is CASSLDSTTSSYEQYF. CDR3 nucleotide sequence: TGTGCCAGCAGTCTCGACAGTACGACTAGCTCCTACGAGCAGTACTTC.

The CDR3 DNA sequence: TGTGCCAGCAGCCCCGGGATACAGGGGGCGTATAATGAGCAGTTCTTC. The encoded protein is CASSPGIQGAYNEQFF. V usage is TRBV5-5 and J usage is TRBJ2-1; 9 nucleotides line up with TRBD1. The CDR3 contains 16 residues. Germline values: CDR1 SGHKS, CDR2 YYEKEE (reference sequence). V dropped 4 bases and J dropped 7; count of bases not matched to a gene: 12.

This clonotype was observed a handful of times. V is TRBV18 and J is TRBJ1-5, with TRBD1 matching 10 bases. The V gene end was trimmed by 4 bases and the J gene end by 5 bases; junction bases not matched to a gene: 5. This CDR3 is built from 15 residues. Germline V gives CDR1 KGHSH, CDR2 LQKENI. The CDR3 is CASSRAGTGDQPQHF. CDR3 nucleotides: TGTGCCAGCTCACGGGCCGGGACAGGGGATCAGCCCCAGCATTTT.

This chain joins TRBV20-1 and TRBJ2-5; tentatively, D is TRBD1 (6 bases). The V gene lost 6 bases and the J gene lost 5 bases, with 13 bases spanning the gap. CDR3 length: 12 residues. The germline CDR1 and CDR2 sequences are DFQATT and SNEGSKA (reference sequence). The chain's CDR3 is CSARHREETQYF. CDR3 DNA: TGCAGTGCCCGACACAGGGAGGAGACCCAGTACTTC.

V is TRBV9 and J is TRBJ2-4, with TRBD2 matching over 10 bases. Germline CDR1 is SGDLS and CDR2 is YYNGEE. This CDR3 is built from 16 residues. The trim removed 0 bases at V and 9 bases at J, leaving 9 bases unmatched. CDR3 in amino acids: CASSVGPSGRSGIQYF. In DNA, the CDR3 is TGTGCCAGCAGCGTAGGGCCTAGCGGGAGATCGGGCATTCAGTACTTC.

In nucleotides, the CDR3 is TGCAGCGTTGTGATAGCGGGAGTCGCCGGGGAGCTGTTTTTT. Translation: CSVVIAGVAGELFF. The chain carries TRBV29-1 and TRBJ2-2, with 9 nucleotides matching TRBD2. V shed 4 bases, J shed 6 bases, and the junction held 6 bases outside the gene matches. The CDR3 is 14 amino acids. In germline, CDR1 is SQVTM, CDR2 ANQGSEA.

The chain links TRBV6-1 to TRBJ2-3; maybe TRBD1 (6 bases). The germline V gene encodes CDR1 MNHNS and CDR2 SASEGT. The CDR3 runs 15 residues. V was trimmed by 0 bases and J by 3 bases, leaving 10 bases between them. Written as DNA, the CDR3 is TGTGCCAGCAGTGAAGCCAGGGGCGGGACAGATACGCAGTATTTT. It yields the protein CASSEARGGTDTQYF.

Remarks on this clonotype: A much larger clone lies a single base off, so this may be a read error. This chain joins TRBV12-3 or TRBV12-4 and TRBJ2-7, with 9 bases matching TRBD1. This CDR3 spans 15 amino acids. Unmatched junction bases numbered 12, after V lost 5 bases and J lost 7 bases. The CDR3 coding sequence is TGTGCCAGCAGTGCACCGGGACAGGGAGAAGGGGAGCAGTACTTC. Encoded protein: CASSAPGQGEGEQYF.

This clonotype was seen more than once but under ten times. The rearrangement joins TRBV29-1 to TRBJ2-7; D possibly corresponds to TRBD1 (5 bases). CDR1 is SQVTM and CDR2 is ANQGSEA in the germline V gene. Trimming cost V 6 bases and J 1 base, with 10 bases left between them. This CDR3 region has 12 residues. In DNA form, the CDR3 reads TGCAGCGTCCATGACAGTTCCTACGAGCAGTACTTC. Encoded protein: CSVHDSSYEQYF.

The V gene is TRBV28, the J gene TRBJ2-3; the match to TRBD2 covers 15 bases. With 6 bases clipped from V and 3 bases from J, the junction kept 13 bases outside the gene matches. This CDR3 is 19 amino acids long. In germline, CDR1 is MDHEN, CDR2 SYDVKM. The CDR3 loop is CASSPNGLAGGPETDTQYF. CDR3 sequence (DNA): TGTGCCAGCAGCCCTAACGGACTAGCGGGAGGGCCTGAGACAGATACGCAGTATTTT.